This TCR beta chain was sequenced during a study of OX40 agonist ivuxolimab in advanced cancers. Whole-study results and caveats: The authors did not determine the antigen specificity of the expanded peripheral T cells.

TCRdb keeps only in-frame clones here, not all; method: immunoSEQ multiplex PCR. Of about 50,000 clones detected, over 85% appear once; the ten largest clones hold approximately 23%. CDR3 length equals 15 residues. From germline, CDR1 is SGDLS and CDR2 YYNGEE. Trimming removed 0 bases from V and 6 bases from J; junction bases left unmatched: 0. In regard to this clone: Its target is unknown.

Patients were excluded for autoimmune disease history or systemic immunosuppression. The source was CD4+ or CD8+ T cells sorted from blood, collected in a trial of the OX40 agonist ivuxolimab. V and J are TRBV9 and TRBJ2-1, with 13 positions matching TRBD2. This clonotype originated in an adult with an advanced solid tumor such as melanoma, head and neck, liver or kidney cancer. The chain's CDR3 is CASSVGTSGGNEQFF. The DNA for the CDR3 is TGTGCCAGCAGCGTAGGGACTAGCGGGGGCAATGAGCAGTTCTTC.